A selection of T cell receptor beta chains follows, all from one sample in a study. Using its own MiXCR run on the RT-PCR reads, TCRdb lists one record per CDR3 protein. The sample lists about 680,000 distinct CDR3 sequences; around 14% were seen once. Sequenced input: memory CD4+ T cells from blood. The receptors stem from a female donor in good health, serving as a healthy control. The CDR3 runs from the conserved cysteine through the conserved F or W. Fields, in order: V gene, CDR3 protein.

>TRBV5-1
CASSFGSGTSNEKLFF
>TRBV18
CATLREAYNEQFF
>TRBV5-1
CASRGSISYNEQFF
>TRBV4-2
CASSQDRESDTQYF
>TRBV5-1
CASSLVAGEAGELFF
>TRBV7-6
CASSASRMAYEQYF
>TRBV29-1
CSARIGGAWAQYF
>TRBV27
CASSLAGRAGYYEQYF
>TRBV4-2
CASSTNKETQYF
>TRBV20-1
CSAPDREGYEQYF
>TRBV5-1
CASSHDGGGSYEQYF
>TRBV12-3/TRBV12-4
CLPGQGSYEQYF
>TRBV27
CASSHRQGGDEQYF